This TCR beta chain was obtained from a study of tumor-infiltrating lymphocytes in primary liver carcinoma. For each extraction, RNA and DNA were obtained together from about 21-30 mg of unsorted bulk tissue. The input was roughly 0.5 ug total RNA; TCR beta cDNA was made from it with a constant-region primer. Slightly modified ARM-PCR served as the procedure for the TCR beta libraries. These libraries came from three rounds of nested multiplex PCR. The study ran its first two PCR rounds for 9 to 10 cycles each, using TRBV1-TRBV30 forward primers and a C-beta reverse primer. TCRdb independently ran MiXCR on the multiplex PCR reads; one entry per CDR3 protein. The repertoire consists of approximately 190,000 distinct CDR3 sequences, with over 80% occurring once and the leading ten covering 15% to 20%. As to this clonotype: This may come from a read error, since a much larger clone is one base off.

Germline loops: CDR1 MDHEN, CDR2 SYDVKM. This CDR3 spans 14 amino acids. The rearrangement uses TRBV28 and TRBJ1-5, with D unresolved. The J call may not be correct, given that the DNA end is closer to TRBJ2-3. This receptor was obtained from a man aged 35 to 55 with primary liver carcinoma and hepatitis B virus infection. The sequencing input was tumor tissue from primary liver carcinoma. The CDR3 coding sequence is TGTGCCAGCACCACGACAATGAGGTATCAGCCCCAGTATTTT. Translating it yields CASTTTMRYQPQYF.